What follows describes a single T cell receptor (beta chain). Antigen specificity is unknown. The sample originates from a study of vaccination effects on CD4 cells after COVID-19. Subsequent to ten to eleven days of culture, CD4+ T cells were isolated. Vaccinees lacked prior SARS-CoV-2 infection and tested negative for nucleocapsid antibodies. IL-2 medium was substituted for half the medium on days 3 and 7. CDR1 is LGHNA and CDR2 is YSLEER in the germline V gene. The germline V and J ends were trimmed by 4 bases and 5 bases, with 11 bases remaining between them. The CDR3 sequence is 14 residues long. The protocol was immunoSEQ multiplex PCR, while the TCRdb copy is restricted to in-frame clones and leaves out a portion. The sample includes over 45,000 clones, over 60% of them seen just once.

The sequence was collected from a human donor who received a COVID-19 vaccine. The V gene is TRBV4-3, the J gene TRBJ2-2, with a tentative D call TRBD1 (6 bases). This sample comprised CD4+ T cells from PBMCs cultured without peptide, obtained before COVID-19 vaccination. In nucleotides, the CDR3 is TGCGCCAGCAGCCTCTTACAGGGTACCGGGGAGCTGTTTTTT. Amino acids: CASSLLQGTGELFF.